Here is one T cell receptor (beta chain) with its context. What it binds is not known. This specimen belongs to a study of response to subunit inactivated influenza vaccine. Overall study results and limits: Each seasonal flu vaccination may recruit only limited new T cells, authors suggested.

V was clipped by 1 base and J by 7 bases, with 7 bases between them. Germline V gene data show CDR1 as SEHNR and CDR2 as FQNEAQ (reference sequence). The length of the CDR3 is 13 residues. TCRdb reprocessed the RT-PCR reads with MiXCR, giving one entry per CDR3 protein. The sample lists 710,000 or so distinct CDR3 sequences, 15% to 19% seen once, with around 10% in the top ten. The genes are TRBV7-9 and TRBJ2-2; unclear D gene. This receptor was taken from a man aged 45-60 years who received an inactivated influenza vaccine. The material was PBMCs from blood, obtained less than 13 days after vaccination. In DNA form, the CDR3 reads TGTGCCAGCAGCTTAGGTGGACGCGGGGAGCTGTTTTTT. It specifies CASSLGGRGELFF.